This T cell receptor (beta chain) was recorded in a study of long-term antiretroviral therapy in people with HIV. The run of the v3.0 immunoSEQ assay was at survey level. Measured with immunoSEQ multiplex PCR; TCRdb has only the in-frame clones, and not every one. The repertoire includes fewer than 25,000 clones, roughly 94% of them detected once, and less than 2.5% sits in the top ten. Study-wide findings and caveats: Dating from about 2004 to 2017, the blood was possibly obtained under older ART regimens. ART adherence, viral resistance and therapy changes went unrecorded. HIV repertoire CDR3 lengths ranged less widely than those of controls.

Points on this clone: Its antigen is not known.

In germline, CDR1 is SQVTM, CDR2 ANQGSEA. CDR3 size: 13 residues. V lost 7 bases and J 5 bases, leaving 17 bases between the germline ends. This receptor was taken from a woman aged 45-65 years with HIV. The source was unsorted PBMCs, collected more than 4.7 years after starting antiretroviral therapy. The chain is built from TRBV29-1 and TRBJ1-1; D is perhaps TRBD1 (6 bases). As DNA, the CDR3 is TGCAGCGCTAGGGGGACGGAGAAAACTGAAGCTTTCTTT. This sequence encodes CSARGTEKTEAFF.